A selection of T cell receptor beta chains follows, all from one sample in a study of Ad26.COV2.S vaccination and SARS-CoV-2 variants. The data were produced by immunoSEQ multiplex PCR, yet TCRdb's version contains in-frame clones alone and is incomplete. The table lists hundreds of thousands of clones, 75% to 95% of them singletons. The sequencing here drew on peripheral blood, taken in a trial of Ad26.COV2.S vaccine versus placebo. The receptors were sampled from a person between 18 and 60 years old who received the Ad26.COV2.S COVID-19 vaccine or a placebo. The CDR3 runs from the conserved cysteine through the conserved F or W. Fields, in order: clone size, J gene, V gene, D gene, CDR3 protein, CDR3 DNA. The D gene is left open where the match is weak. Rows give clone size only sometimes, using once, few, many, or a class for an expanded clone.

NA,TRBJ2-7,TRBV27,TRBD2,CASSHGLAGDEQYF,TGTGCCAGCAGTCACGGACTAGCGGGAGACGAGCAGTACTTC
NA,TRBJ2-5,TRBV5-6,NA,CASSLMGEVQETQYF,TGTGCCAGCAGCTTGATGGGGGAGGTTCAAGAGACCCAGTACTTC
NA,TRBJ2-7,TRBV29-1,TRBD1,CSTQRDRVDEQYF,TGCAGCACACAACGGGACAGGGTTGATGAGCAGTACTTC
NA,TRBJ2-7,TRBV5-5,NA,CASSWYGTTDEQYF,TGTGCCAGCAGTTGGTACGGGACAACCGACGAGCAGTACTTC
NA,TRBJ2-2,TRBV19,NA,CASSIASRANTGELFF,TGTGCCAGTAGTATAGCTAGCAGGGCGAACACCGGGGAGCTGTTTTTT
NA,TRBJ1-5,TRBV27,NA,CASSHLQGGSNQPQHF,TGTGCCAGCAGTCACCTACAGGGAGGGAGCAATCAGCCCCAGCATTTT
NA,TRBJ2-7,TRBV9,TRBD2,CASSVGGTSGYEQYF,TGTGCCAGCAGCGTAGGGGGGACTAGCGGCTACGAGCAGTACTTC
once,TRBJ2-5,TRBV28,TRBD1,CASSQTGLETQYF,TGTGCCAGCAGCCAGACAGGGCTGGAGACCCAGTACTTC
NA,TRBJ2-7,TRBV5-1,NA,CASSFGTMGGEQYF,TGCGCCAGCAGCTTTGGGACAATGGGCGGTGAGCAGTACTTC
NA,TRBJ1-2,TRBV19,NA,CASSKPRTELYGYTF,TGTGCCAGTAGTAAACCGCGGACGGAGCTCTATGGCTACACCTTC
NA,TRBJ1-3,TRBV18,NA,CASSLGRGNTIYF,TGTGCCAGCTCACTCGGGAGGGGAAACACCATATATTTT
NA,TRBJ2-3,TRBV7-9,TRBD2,CATGGSGTDTQYF,TGTGCCACCGGGGGGAGTGGCACAGATACGCAGTATTTT
NA,TRBJ1-2,TRBV18,NA,CASSPSYSYGYTF,TGTGCCAGCTCACCATCTTACAGCTATGGCTACACCTTC
once,TRBJ2-4,TRBV19,NA,CASSQYYGKNIQYF,TGTGCCAGTAGTCAGTACTATGGCAAAAACATTCAGTACTTC
NA,TRBJ2-3,TRBV7-7,NA,CASSLKITGRLGTDTQYF,TGTGCTAGCAGCTTAAAGATAACAGGGAGGTTGGGCACAGATACGCAGTATTTT
NA,TRBJ1-2,TRBV2,NA,CASSEVSAKSGYTF,TGTGCCAGCAGTGAAGTTTCAGCCAAATCTGGCTACACCTTC
NA,TRBJ2-3,TRBV9,NA,CASSVGSSRFTDTQYF,TGTGCCAGCAGCGTAGGGTCTAGCAGATTCACAGATACGCAGTATTTT
NA,TRBJ2-1,TRBV30,TRBD2,CAWSGTSGRTSSYNEQFF,TGTGCCTGGAGCGGGACTAGCGGGAGGACTAGCTCCTACAATGAGCAGTTCTTC
NA,TRBJ2-1,TRBV7-8,NA,CASSGRGWEGALNEQFF,TGTGCCAGCAGCGGACGTGGATGGGAAGGAGCCCTCAATGAGCAGTTCTTC